This T cell receptor beta chain was obtained from a study of CD8+CD57+ T cells in acquired aplastic anemia. As for the study in general: Sorting CD4+ and CD8+ cells gave DNA averaging about 2.9 ug. There were roughly 9.8 million reads, on average, for CD4+ cells from healthy donors.

Study findings and constraints: Patients and controls turned out to have approximately 29 CD8+ CDR3 sequences in common.

The CDR3 totals 11 residues. The germline V and J ends were trimmed by 1 base and 11 bases, with 6 bases remaining between them. Per the germline V gene, CDR1 is SEHNR and CDR2 is FQNEAQ (reference sequence). TCR beta VDJ and CDR3 profiling used genomic DNA as template. Each CDR3 protein gets one entry after TCRdb re-called the reads with MiXCR. The sample has some 130,000 distinct CDR3 sequences; 40% to 60% are singletons. About this clonotype: Its matching antigen is unknown.

This clonotype was obtained from a human donor in good health, serving as a control. The V call is TRBV7-9, the J call TRBJ1-3; no clear D gene. The specimen sequenced was sorted CD4+, CD8+, or CD8+CD57+ T cells (not recorded which) from PBMCs. DNA of the CDR3: TGTGCCAGCAGCTTAGAGGTCCCCATATATTTT. It translates to CASSLEVPIYF.